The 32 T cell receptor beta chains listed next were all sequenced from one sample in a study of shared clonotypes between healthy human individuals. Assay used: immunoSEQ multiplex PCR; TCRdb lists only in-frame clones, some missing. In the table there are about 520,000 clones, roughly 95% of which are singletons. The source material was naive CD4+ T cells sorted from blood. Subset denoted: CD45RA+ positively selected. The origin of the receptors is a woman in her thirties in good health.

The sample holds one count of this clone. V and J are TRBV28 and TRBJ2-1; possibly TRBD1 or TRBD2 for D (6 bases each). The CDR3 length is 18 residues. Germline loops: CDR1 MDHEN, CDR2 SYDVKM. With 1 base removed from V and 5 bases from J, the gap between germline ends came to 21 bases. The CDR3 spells CASSLYRPAGHGNNEQFF. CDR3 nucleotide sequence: TGTGCCAGCAGTTTATATAGACCCGCGGGACACGGAAACAATGAGCAGTTCTTC.

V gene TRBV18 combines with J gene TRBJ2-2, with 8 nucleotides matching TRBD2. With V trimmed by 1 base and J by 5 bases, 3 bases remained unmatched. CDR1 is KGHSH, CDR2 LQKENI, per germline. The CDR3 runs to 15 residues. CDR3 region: CASSPRREGTGELFF. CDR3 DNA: TGTGCCAGCTCACCACGCCGGGAGGGTACCGGGGAGCTGTTTTTT. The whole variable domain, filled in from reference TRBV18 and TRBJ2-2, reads NAGVMQNPRHLVRRRGQEARLRCSPMKGHSHVYWYRQLPEEGLKFMVYLQKENIIDESGMPKERFSAEFPKEGPSILRIQQVVRGDSAAYFCASSPRREGTGELFFGEGSRLTVL.

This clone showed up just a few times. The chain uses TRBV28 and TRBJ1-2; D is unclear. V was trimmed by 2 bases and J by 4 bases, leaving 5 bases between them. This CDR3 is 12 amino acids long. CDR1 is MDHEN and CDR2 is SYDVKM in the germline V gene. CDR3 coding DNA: TGTGCCAGCAGTTTAGTGACCTATGGCTACACCTTC. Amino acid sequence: CASSLVTYGYTF.

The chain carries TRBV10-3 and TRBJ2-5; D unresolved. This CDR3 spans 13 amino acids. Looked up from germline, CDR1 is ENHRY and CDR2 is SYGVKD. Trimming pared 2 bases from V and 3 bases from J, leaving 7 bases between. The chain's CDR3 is CAISEGQKETQYF. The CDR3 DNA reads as TGTGCCATCAGTGAGGGGCAAAAAGAGACCCAGTACTTC.

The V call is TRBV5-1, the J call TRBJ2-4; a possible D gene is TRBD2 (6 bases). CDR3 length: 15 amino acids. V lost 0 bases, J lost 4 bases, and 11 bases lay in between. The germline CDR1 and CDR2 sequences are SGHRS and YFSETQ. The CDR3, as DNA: TGCGCCAGCAGCTTGGGTGGACGGGAGAAAAACATTCAGTACTTC. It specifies CASSLGGREKNIQYF.

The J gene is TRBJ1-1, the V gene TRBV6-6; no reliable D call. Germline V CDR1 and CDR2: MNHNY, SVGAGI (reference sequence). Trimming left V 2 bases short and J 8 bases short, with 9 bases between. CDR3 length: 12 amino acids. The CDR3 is CASSYDLTEAFF. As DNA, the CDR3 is TGTGCCAGCAGTTACGACCTAACCGAAGCTTTCTTT.

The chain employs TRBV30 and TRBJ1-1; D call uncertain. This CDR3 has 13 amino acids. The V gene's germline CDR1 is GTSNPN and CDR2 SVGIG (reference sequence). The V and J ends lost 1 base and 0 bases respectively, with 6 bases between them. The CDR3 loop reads CAWSEQMNTEAFF. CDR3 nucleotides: TGTGCCTGGAGTGAACAGATGAACACTGAAGCTTTCTTT.

The CDR3 DNA is TGCAGCGTTGAAGTTGGCGGGGGGCGAGGCTATGGCTACACCTTC. This codes for CSVEVGGGRGYGYTF. This chain uses TRBV29-1 with TRBJ1-2, with D possibly matching TRBD1 (6 bases). The V gene's germline CDR1 is SQVTM and CDR2 ANQGSEA. Trimming pared 1 base from V and 4 bases from J, leaving 16 bases between. The CDR3 consists of 15 residues.

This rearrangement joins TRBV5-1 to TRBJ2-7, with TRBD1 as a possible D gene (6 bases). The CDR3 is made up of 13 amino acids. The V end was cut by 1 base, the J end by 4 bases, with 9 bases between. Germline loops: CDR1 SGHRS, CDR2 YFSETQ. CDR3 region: CASSLNREYEQYF. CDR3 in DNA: TGCGCCAGCAGCTTGAACAGGGAGTACGAGCAGTACTTC.

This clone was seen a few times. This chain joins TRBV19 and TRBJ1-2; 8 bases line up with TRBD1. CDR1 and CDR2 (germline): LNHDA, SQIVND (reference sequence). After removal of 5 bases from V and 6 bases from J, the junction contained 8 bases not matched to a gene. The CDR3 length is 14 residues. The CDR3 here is CASSSASTGDGYTF. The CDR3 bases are TGTGCCAGTAGTTCAGCCTCGACAGGGGATGGCTACACCTTC.

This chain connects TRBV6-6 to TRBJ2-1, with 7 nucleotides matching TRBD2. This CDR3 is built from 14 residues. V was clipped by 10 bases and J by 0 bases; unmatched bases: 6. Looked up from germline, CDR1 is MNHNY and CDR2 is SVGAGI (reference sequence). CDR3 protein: CATQRGSSYNEQFF. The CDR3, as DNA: TGTGCCACCCAGCGGGGTAGCTCCTACAATGAGCAGTTCTTC.

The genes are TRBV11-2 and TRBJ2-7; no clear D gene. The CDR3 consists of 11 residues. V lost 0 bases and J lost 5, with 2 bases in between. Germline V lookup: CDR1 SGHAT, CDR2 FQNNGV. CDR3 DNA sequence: TGTGCCAGCAGCTTAGATCACGAGCAGTACTTC. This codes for CASSLDHEQYF.

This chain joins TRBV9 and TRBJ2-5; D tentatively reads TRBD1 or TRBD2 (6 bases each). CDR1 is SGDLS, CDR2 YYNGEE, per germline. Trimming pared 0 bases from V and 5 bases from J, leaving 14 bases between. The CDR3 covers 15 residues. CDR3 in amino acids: CASSVATRGLETQYF. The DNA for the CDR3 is TGTGCCAGCAGCGTAGCAACCCGGGGGCTGGAGACCCAGTACTTC.

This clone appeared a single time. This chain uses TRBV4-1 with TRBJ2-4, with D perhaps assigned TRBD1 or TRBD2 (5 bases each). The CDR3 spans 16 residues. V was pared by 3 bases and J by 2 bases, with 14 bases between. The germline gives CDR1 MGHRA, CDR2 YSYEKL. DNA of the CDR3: TGCGCCAGCAGCCACCGAGAGAGGGGTACCAAAAACATTCAGTACTTC. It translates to CASSHRERGTKNIQYF.

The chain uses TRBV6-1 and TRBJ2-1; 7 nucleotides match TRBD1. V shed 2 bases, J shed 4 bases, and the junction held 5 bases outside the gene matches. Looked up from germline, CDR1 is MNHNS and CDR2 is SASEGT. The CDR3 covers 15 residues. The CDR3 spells CASSETGQAYNEQFF. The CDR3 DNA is TGTGCCAGCAGTGAAACTGGACAGGCTTACAATGAGCAGTTCTTC.

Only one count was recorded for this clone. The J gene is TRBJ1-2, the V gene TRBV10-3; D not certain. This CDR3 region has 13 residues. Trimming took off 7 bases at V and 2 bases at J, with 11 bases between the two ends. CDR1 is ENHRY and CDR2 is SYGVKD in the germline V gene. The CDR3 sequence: CAITDQENYGYTF. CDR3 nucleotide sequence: TGTGCCATCACCGACCAAGAGAACTATGGCTACACCTTC.

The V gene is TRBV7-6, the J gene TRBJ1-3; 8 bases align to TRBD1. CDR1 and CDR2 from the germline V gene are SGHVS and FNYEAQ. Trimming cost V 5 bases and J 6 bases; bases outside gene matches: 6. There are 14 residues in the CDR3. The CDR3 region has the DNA TGTGCCAGCAGCCCGGACAGGGTGGAAAACACCATATATTTT. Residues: CASSPDRVENTIYF. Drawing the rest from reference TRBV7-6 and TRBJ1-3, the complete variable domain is GAGVSQSPRYKVTKRGQDVALRCDPISGHVSLYWYRQALGQGPEFLTYFNYEAQQDKSGLPNDRFSAERPEGSISTLTIQRTEQRDSAMYRCASSPDRVENTIYFGEGSWLTVV.

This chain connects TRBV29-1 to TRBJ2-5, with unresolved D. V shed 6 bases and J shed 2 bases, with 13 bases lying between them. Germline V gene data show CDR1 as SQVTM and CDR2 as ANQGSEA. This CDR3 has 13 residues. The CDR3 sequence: CSVPAVAQETQYF. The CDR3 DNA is TGCAGCGTCCCGGCGGTGGCTCAAGAGACCCAGTACTTC.

The CDR3 DNA follows: TGTGCCAGCGGACAGGGGGCTCTGGGCAATCAGCCCCAGCATTTT. It yields the protein CASGQGALGNQPQHF. The J gene is TRBJ1-5, the V gene TRBV16; 11 bases are shared with TRBD1. Germline CDR1 reads KGHSY; CDR2 reads FQNENV. The V gene end was trimmed by 8 bases and the J gene end by 2 bases; junction bases not matched to a gene: 5. The CDR3 sequence is 15 residues long.

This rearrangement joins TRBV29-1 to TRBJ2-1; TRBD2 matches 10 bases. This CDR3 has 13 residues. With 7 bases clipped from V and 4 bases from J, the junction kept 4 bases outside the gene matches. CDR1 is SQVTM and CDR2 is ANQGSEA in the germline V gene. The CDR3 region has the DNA TGCAGCGCCGGGACTAGCGCGTACAATGAGCAGTTCTTC. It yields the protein CSAGTSAYNEQFF.

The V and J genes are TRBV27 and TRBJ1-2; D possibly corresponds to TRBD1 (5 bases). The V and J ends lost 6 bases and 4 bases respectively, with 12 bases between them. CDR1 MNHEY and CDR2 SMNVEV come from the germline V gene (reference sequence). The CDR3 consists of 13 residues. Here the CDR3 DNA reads TGTGCCAGCAGCCTCGACAGAGCCTATGGCTACACCTTC. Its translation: CASSLDRAYGYTF.

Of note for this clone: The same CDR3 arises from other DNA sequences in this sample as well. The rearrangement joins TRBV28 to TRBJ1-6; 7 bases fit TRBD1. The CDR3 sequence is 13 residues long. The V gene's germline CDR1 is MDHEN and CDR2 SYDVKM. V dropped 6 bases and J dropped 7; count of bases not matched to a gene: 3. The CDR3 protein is CASSPGQNSPLHF. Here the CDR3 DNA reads TGTGCCAGCAGCCCGGGACAGAATTCACCCCTCCACTTT.

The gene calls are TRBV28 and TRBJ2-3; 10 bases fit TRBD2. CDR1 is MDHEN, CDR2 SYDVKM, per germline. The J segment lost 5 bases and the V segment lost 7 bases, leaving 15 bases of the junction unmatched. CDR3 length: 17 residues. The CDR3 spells CASTTSEREGLGDTQYF. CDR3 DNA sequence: TGTGCCAGCACCACCTCCGAGCGGGAGGGCCTGGGAGATACGCAGTATTTT.

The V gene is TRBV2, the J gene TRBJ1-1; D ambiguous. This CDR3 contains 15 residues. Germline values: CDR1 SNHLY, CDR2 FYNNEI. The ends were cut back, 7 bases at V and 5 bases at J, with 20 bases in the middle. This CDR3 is CASILGGYPRTEAFF. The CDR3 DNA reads TGTGCCAGCATTCTGGGAGGCTACCCGAGGACTGAAGCTTTCTTT.

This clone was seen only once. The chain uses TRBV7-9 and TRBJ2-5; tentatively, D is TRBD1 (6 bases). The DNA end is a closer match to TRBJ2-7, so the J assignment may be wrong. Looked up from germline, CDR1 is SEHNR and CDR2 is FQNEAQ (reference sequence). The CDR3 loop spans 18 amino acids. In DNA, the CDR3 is TGTGCCAGCAGCTTACAGTCCCTCCGGGACACAGGAACCTACGAGCAGTACTTC. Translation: CASSLQSLRDTGTYEQYF.

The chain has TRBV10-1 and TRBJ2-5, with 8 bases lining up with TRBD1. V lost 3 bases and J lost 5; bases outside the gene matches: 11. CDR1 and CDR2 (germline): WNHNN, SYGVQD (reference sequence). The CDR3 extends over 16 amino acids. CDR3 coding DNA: TGCGCCAGCAGTGAATTGTTGCAGGGGGCTTGGGAGACCCAGTACTTC. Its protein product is CASSELLQGAWETQYF.

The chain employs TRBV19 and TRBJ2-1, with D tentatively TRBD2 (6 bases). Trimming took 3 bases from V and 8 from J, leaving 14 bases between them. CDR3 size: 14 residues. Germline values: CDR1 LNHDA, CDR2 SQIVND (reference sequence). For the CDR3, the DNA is TGTGCCAGTAGTATGCAGGAGGGGATTCATGAGCAGTTCTTC. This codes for CASSMQEGIHEQFF.

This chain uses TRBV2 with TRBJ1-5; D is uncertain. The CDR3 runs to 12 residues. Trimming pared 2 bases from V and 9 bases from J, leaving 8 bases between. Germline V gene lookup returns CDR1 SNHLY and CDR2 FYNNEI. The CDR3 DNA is TGTGCCAGCAGTGAACCTCTCTCGCCCCAGCATTTT. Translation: CASSEPLSPQHF. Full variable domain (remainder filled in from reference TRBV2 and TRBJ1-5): EPEVTQTPSHQVTQMGQEVILRCVPISNHLYFYWYRQILGQKVEFLVSFYNNEISEKSEIFDDQFSVERPDGSNFTLKIRSTKLEDSAMYFCASSEPLSPQHFGDGTRLSIL.

The CDR3 sequence is CASSWLSYNEQFF. Here the CDR3 DNA reads TGTGCCAGCAGCTGGCTATCCTACAATGAGCAGTTCTTC. This chain connects TRBV7-2 to TRBJ2-1; no clear D. Trimming stripped 4 bases from V and 1 base from J, with 5 bases between. From germline, CDR1 is SGHTA and CDR2 FQGNSA. This CDR3 has 13 residues.

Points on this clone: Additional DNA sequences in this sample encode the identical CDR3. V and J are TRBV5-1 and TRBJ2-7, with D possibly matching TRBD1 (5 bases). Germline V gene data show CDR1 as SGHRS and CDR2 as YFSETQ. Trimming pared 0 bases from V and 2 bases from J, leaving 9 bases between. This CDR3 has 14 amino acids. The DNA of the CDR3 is TGCGCCAGCAGCTTGGGCCAGGGTCCCTACGAGCAGTACTTC. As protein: CASSLGQGPYEQYF.

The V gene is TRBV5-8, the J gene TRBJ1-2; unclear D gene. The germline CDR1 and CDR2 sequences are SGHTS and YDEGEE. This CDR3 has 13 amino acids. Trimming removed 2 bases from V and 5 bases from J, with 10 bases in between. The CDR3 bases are TGTGCCAGCAGCTTCACGTTCGGGTATGGCTACACCTTC. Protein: CASSFTFGYGYTF.

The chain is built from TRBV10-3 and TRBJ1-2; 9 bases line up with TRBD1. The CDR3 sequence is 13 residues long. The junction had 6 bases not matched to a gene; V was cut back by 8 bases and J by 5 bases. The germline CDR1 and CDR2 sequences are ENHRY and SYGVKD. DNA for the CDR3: TGTGCCATCGGGGGGGACAGGGTTTATGGCTACACCTTC. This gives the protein CAIGGDRVYGYTF.